This TCR beta chain was sequenced for a study of cytomegalovirus exposure and HLA in healthy donors (dated by TCRdb to about 2017). At the level of the whole study: A later analysis indicated that the 130 or so validation repertoires were generated on the platform also employed for the 666 repertoires of the first cohort. The study aimed to test whether signatures of past pathogen exposure could be identified by cataloging public T cell receptors. High-throughput TCR immunosequencing, statistical association of individual TCRs with disease status, and machine learning were combined to predict cytomegalovirus infection status. Along with the roughly 710-subject first cohort, a separate validation cohort of more than 90 different subjects was used. Beyond this particular receptor, the publication reports: The authors suggested that the approach could potentially be extended to other disease states and immunological phenotypes. Cytomegalovirus status was reported to be diagnosed by the classifier with high specificity and sensitivity in both the original and validation cohorts. Of the cluster scores, roughly 95% were above 0 in a later analysis, which found that TCRs clustered in the first cohort also tended to co-occur in the 120 or so validation repertoires. The validation cohort had no HLA typing available for a later analysis, so co-occurrence within that cohort was assessed over all 130 or so repertoires. A total of fewer than 200 TCR beta chains were listed by the study as associated with cytomegalovirus. Most TCR sequences were seen in very few donors, while some public TCRs were found in many individuals. In vitro tests confirmed that three of the cytomegalovirus-associated TCR beta chains recognize cytomegalovirus antigens.

Reading from cysteine to phenylalanine, the CDR3 counts 13 amino acids. Solely the CDR3 DNA is kept, with 39 bases framed from the first base. CDR1 is given as KGHSH and CDR2 as LQKENI, both from the germline V gene. The germline ends are 13 bases apart after V is trimmed by 5 bases and J by 6 bases. Library prep was done by the immunoSEQ multiplex PCR assay. The study's own analysis went as follows. To diagnose cytomegalovirus status from the catalog of TCR beta chain sequences, a statistical classification framework was built. Held by TCRdb, this immuneACCESS table contains in-frame sequences only and omits some clones. Under half of the omission traces to an unresolved V gene where checked; the cause of the rest is unknown. The DNA was the basis for D and trimming; V, J and clone size are from that table. The sample data list about 160,000 clones, and over 85% of these were observed just once. The ten biggest clones cover 4% to 5% of the sample.

The donors belonged to the validation cohort of approximately 130 subjects, which was separate from the approximately 680-subject first cohort. With respect to this clone: Its recognized antigen is unknown. One base away there is no much larger clone; base qualities are not given.

The TCR was taken from a man between 18 and 29 years old in good health and CMV-seropositive. Sequencing input: PBMCs. The sequence is built from TRBV18 and TRBJ1-2; there is no confident call for the D gene. CDR3 region: CASSSSGIDGYTF. The base sequence is TGTGCCAGCTCATCCTCAGGTATCGATGGCTACACCTTC.